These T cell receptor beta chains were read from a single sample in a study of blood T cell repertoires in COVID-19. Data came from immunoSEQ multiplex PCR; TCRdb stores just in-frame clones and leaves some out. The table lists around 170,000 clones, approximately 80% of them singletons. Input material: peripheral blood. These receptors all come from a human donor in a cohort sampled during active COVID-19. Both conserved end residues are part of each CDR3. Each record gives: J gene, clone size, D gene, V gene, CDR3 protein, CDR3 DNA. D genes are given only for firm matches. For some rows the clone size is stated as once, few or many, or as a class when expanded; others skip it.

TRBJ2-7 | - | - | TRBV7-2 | CASSLSGLYEQYF | TGTGCCAGCAGCTTGTCAGGTCTATATGAGCAGTACTTC
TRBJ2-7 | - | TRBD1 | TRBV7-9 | CASSLTGQGAAYEQYF | TGTGCCAGCAGCTTAACAGGACAGGGGGCGGCCTACGAGCAGTACTTC
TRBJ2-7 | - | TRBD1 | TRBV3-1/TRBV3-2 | CASSQGTGTVDF | TGTGCCAGCAGCCAAGGGACCGGGACAGTGGACTTC
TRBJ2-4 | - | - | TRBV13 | CASSLGLIAKNIQYF | TGTGCCAGCAGCTTAGGCCTTATAGCCAAAAACATTCAGTACTTC
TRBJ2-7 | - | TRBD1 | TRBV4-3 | CASSPGQGRYEQYF | TGCGCCAGCAGCCCGGGACAGGGAAGATACGAGCAGTACTTC
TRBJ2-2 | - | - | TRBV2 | CASKASGTGELFF | TGTGCCAGCAAAGCATCGGGCACCGGGGAGCTGTTTTTT
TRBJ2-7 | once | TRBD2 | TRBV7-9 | CASSSSASGIYEQYF | TGTGCCAGCAGCTCTAGCGCTAGCGGGATCTACGAGCAGTACTTC
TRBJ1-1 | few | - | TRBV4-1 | CASSQVSHGGAEAFF | TGCGCCAGCAGCCAAGTCTCCCACGGGGGAGCTGAAGCTTTCTTT
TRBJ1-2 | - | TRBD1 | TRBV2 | CASRARPGQTSDAYTF | TGTGCCAGCAGGGCGAGACCGGGACAGACCTCCGATGCCTACACCTTC
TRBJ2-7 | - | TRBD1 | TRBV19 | CASAPGQHIGQYF | TGTGCCAGTGCTCCGGGACAGCACATCGGGCAGTACTTC
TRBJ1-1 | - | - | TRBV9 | CASSVLRGTEAFF | TGTGCCAGCAGCGTCCTTCGAGGCACTGAAGCTTTCTTT
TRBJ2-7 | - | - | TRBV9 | CASSGGVAASYEQYF | TGTGCCAGCAGCGGGGGGGTAGCGGCCTCCTACGAGCAGTACTTC
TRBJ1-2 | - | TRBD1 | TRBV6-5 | CASTGQGAFREGYTF | TGTGCCAGCACGGGACAGGGGGCGTTTAGGGAAGGCTACACCTTC
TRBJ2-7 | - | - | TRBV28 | CASSLSGVQYF | TGTGCCAGCAGTTTATCGGGGGTGCAGTACTTC
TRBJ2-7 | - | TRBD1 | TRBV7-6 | CASSPGTGSDYEQYF | TGTGCCAGCAGCCCTGGGACAGGGTCGGACTACGAGCAGTACTTC
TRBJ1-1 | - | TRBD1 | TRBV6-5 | CASSFGQGIVRTEAFF | TGTGCCAGCAGTTTCGGACAGGGGATTGTGAGGACTGAAGCTTTCTTT
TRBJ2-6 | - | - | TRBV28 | CASTGYSGANVLTF | TGTGCCAGTACAGGATACTCTGGGGCCAACGTCCTGACTTTC
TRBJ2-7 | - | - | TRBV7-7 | CASSLGPSYEQYF | TGTGCTAGCAGCTTAGGGCCAAGCTACGAGCAGTACTTC
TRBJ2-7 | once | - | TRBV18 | CASSPNSYEQYF | TGTGCCAGCTCACCAAACAGCTACGAGCAGTACTTC
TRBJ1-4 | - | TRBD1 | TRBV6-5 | CASSSSGTAYEKLFF | TGTGCCAGCAGTTCCTCCGGGACAGCATATGAAAAACTGTTTTTT
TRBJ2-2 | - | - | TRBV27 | CASSQRADNTGELFF | TGTGCCAGCAGTCAGCGGGCCGACAACACCGGGGAGCTGTTTTTT
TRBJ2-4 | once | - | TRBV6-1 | CASSEALTPAKNIQYF | TGTGCCAGCAGTGAAGCTCTGACACCCGCCAAAAACATTCAGTACTTC
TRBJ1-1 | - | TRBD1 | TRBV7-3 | CASSDTGGRLAFF | TGTGCCAGCAGCGACACAGGGGGTAGGCTGGCTTTCTTT
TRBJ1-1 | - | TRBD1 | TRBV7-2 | CASSSTGGAEAFF | TGTGCCAGCAGCTCTACAGGGGGCGCTGAAGCTTTCTTT
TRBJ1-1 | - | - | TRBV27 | CASSLSKNTEAFF | TGTGCCAGCAGTTTATCCAAGAACACTGAAGCTTTCTTT
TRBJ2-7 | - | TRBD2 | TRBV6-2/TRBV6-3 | CASSLSTSGGAYEQYF | TGTGCCAGCAGTCTCTCCACTAGCGGGGGGGCCTACGAGCAGTACTTC